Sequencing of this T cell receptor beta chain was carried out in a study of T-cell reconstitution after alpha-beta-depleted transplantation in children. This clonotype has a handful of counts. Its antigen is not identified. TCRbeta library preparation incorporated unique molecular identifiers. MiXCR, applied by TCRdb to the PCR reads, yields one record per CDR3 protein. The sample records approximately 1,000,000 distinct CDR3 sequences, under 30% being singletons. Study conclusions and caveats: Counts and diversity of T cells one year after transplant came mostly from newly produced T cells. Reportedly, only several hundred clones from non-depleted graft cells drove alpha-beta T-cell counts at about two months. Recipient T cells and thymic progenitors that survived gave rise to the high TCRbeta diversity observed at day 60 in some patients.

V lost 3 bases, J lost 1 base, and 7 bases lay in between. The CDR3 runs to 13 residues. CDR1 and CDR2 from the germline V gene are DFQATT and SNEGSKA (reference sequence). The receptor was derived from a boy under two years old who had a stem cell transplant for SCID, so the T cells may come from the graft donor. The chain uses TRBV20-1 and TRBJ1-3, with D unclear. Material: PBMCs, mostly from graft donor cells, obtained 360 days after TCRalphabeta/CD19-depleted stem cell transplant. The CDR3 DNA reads TGCAGTGCTAGGAAGGGATCTGGAAACACCATATATTTT. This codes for CSARKGSGNTIYF.